This T cell receptor (beta chain) derives from a study of technical replicates of blood from a few donors. Method: immunoSEQ multiplex PCR; TCRdb's copy keeps in-frame clones and lacks some. The table has fewer than 15,000 clones, approximately 94% seen once; the top ten hold roughly 7.2%. Sequenced sample: PBMCs. This clonotype was sampled from a human donor in good health.

CDR3 nucleotide sequence: TGTGCCAGCAGCTTAACAGTTCCTGACACTGAAGCTTTCTTT. It is translated as CASSLTVPDTEAFF. The rearrangement joins TRBV7-9 to TRBJ1-1; D ambiguous. The germline V gene encodes CDR1 SEHNR and CDR2 FQNEAQ (reference sequence). V was trimmed by 2 bases and J by 3 bases, leaving 10 bases between them. The CDR3 sequence is 14 residues long.